Below are 32 T cell receptor beta chains sequenced from a single sample in a study of tissue T cells after allogeneic stem cell transplantation. TCRdb keeps only in-frame clones here, not all; method: immunoSEQ multiplex PCR. The sample carries approximately 17,000 clones, roughly 72% recorded once. Sequencing was performed on spleen. The receptors derive from a female BALB/c mouse in good health. Strain haplotype (MHC): H2-d.

This clone was seen once. Gene names and germline match the mouse. The read terminates 1 residue before the CDR3 end, so the remaining end is supplied by the germline J gene. The genes are TRBV1 and TRBJ1-6, with 7 nucleotides matching TRBD1. TRBJ1-6 is recorded as an ORF, its role being uncertain. V dropped 4 bases and J dropped 1; count of bases not matched to a gene: 4. The V gene's germline CDR1 is NSQYPW and CDR2 LRSPGD (reference sequence). This CDR3 is 16 amino acids long. CDR3 DNA (partial): TGCACCTGCAGTGACCGGGACAGATCCTATAATTCGCCCCTCTAC. This translates into CTCSDRDRSYNSPLY. The CDR3 as a whole reads CTCSDRDRSYNSPLYF.

A word on this clone: Mouse gene names apply. The read ends 1 residue early relative to the CDR3; the germline J gene fills the gap. The chain links TRBV2 to TRBJ1-1, with a possible D match to TRBD1 (6 bases). The CDR3 covers 12 residues. V lost 0 bases and J 8 bases, leaving 7 bases between the germline ends. The germline gives CDR1 LGHNA, CDR2 YSYQKL. The CDR3 protein is CASSQDTGEVFF. The part of the CDR3 DNA that was read is TGTGCCAGCAGCCAAGACACAGGGGAAGTCTTC. Drawing the rest from reference TRBV2 and TRBJ1-1, the complete variable domain is DPKIIQKPKYLVAVTGSEKILICEQYLGHNAMYWYRQSAKKPLEFMFSYSYQKLMDNQTASSRFQPQSSKKNHLDLQITALKPDDSATYFCASSQDTGEVFFGKGTRLTVV.

There are a few counts of this clone. The germline and genes are mouse ones. The CDR3 end is not reached by the read, which stops 1 residue before it; the germline J gene fills it in. This chain joins TRBV2 and TRBJ2-7, with D possibly being TRBD1 or TRBD2 (7 bases each). CDR3 size: 15 residues. Trimming took off 0 bases at V and 0 bases at J, with 9 bases between the two ends. Germline V gene sequence: CDR1 LGHNA, CDR2 YSYQKL. The sequenced CDR3 bases are TGTGCCAGCAGCCAAGACAGGGGGGCCTCCTATGAACAGTAC. This translates into CASSQDRGASYEQY. The CDR3 in full is CASSQDRGASYEQYF.

On this clone: Genes here carry mouse names. Read data end 1 residue before the CDR3 end; the end is taken from the germline J gene. The V gene is TRBV13-2, the J gene TRBJ2-4, with D perhaps matching TRBD2 (6 bases). Looked up from germline, CDR1 is NNHNN and CDR2 is SYGAGS (reference sequence). Trimming took off 0 bases at V and 0 bases at J, with 11 bases between the two ends. The CDR3 contains 16 residues. The CDR3 protein is CASGDGPGTSQNTLYF. The covered CDR3 bases are TGTGCCAGCGGTGATGGTCCGGGGACTAGTCAAAACACCTTGTAC.

To note about this clone: Gene names refer to mouse genes. Read sequence stops 1 residue before the CDR3 end, and the germline J gene provides the missing end. V usage is TRBV13-1 and J usage is TRBJ2-4, with D tentatively TRBD1 or TRBD2 (6 bases each). This CDR3 comprises 13 residues. Germline values: CDR1 NSHNY, CDR2 SYGAGN. V dropped 5 bases and J dropped 7 bases, with 14 bases sitting between them. This chain's CDR3 is CASSKGGEDTLYF. The DNA read from the CDR3 is TGTGCCAGCAGCAAGGGGGGAGAGGACACCTTGTAC.

This clone was observed once. Gene names and germline refer to mouse. The read terminates 1 residue ahead of where the CDR3 ends, so the germline J gene completes it. The rearrangement joins TRBV5 to TRBJ1-4; D is uncertain. Germline-derived CDR1 and CDR2 are LGHNA and YNLKQL (reference sequence). Trimming removed 0 bases from V and 3 bases from J, with 14 bases in between. There are 17 residues in the CDR3. The chain's CDR3 is CASSQDRGKEANERLFF. The sequenced CDR3 bases are TGTGCCAGCAGCCAAGATCGAGGGAAGGAGGCCAACGAAAGATTATTT.

Of note for this clone: The germline and genes are mouse ones. The read gets to within 1 residue of the CDR3 end, and the germline J gene fills in the rest. The V call is TRBV13-2, the J call TRBJ2-5; 9 positions agree with TRBD1. The V gene's germline CDR1 is NNHNN and CDR2 SYGAGS (reference sequence). This CDR3 has 13 amino acids. V shed 7 bases, J shed 6 bases, and the junction held 6 bases outside the gene matches. CDR3 DNA (partial): TGTGCCAGCAGTTCCGGGACAGGGGACACCCAGTAC. This gives the protein CASSSGTGDTQY. The complete CDR3 protein is CASSSGTGDTQYF.

With respect to this clone: All gene names here are mouse names. The observed sequence ends 1 residue before the CDR3 terminus, with the missing tail filled in from the germline J gene. J is TRBJ2-5 and V is TRBV4; 8 bases are a match to TRBD2. The CDR3 is 14 amino acids. The V and J ends lost 4 bases and 2 bases, in that order; junction bases with no gene match: 2. Germline V gives CDR1 LGHDT, CDR2 YNNKQL (reference sequence). Incomplete CDR3 DNA: TGTGCCAGCAGCTCCACTGGGGGCCAAGACACCCAGTAC. Its translation: CASSSTGGQDTQY. The CDR3 in its entirety is CASSSTGGQDTQYF.

In regard to this clone: Mouse gene names and germline throughout. The read gets to within 1 residue of the CDR3 end, and the germline J gene fills in the rest. V is TRBV13-2 and J is TRBJ2-7; no clear D. CDR3 length equals 13 residues. The germline CDR1 and CDR2 sequences are NNHNN and SYGAGS (reference sequence). Trimming removed 0 bases at V and 4 bases at J, with 8 bases between. The sequenced part of the CDR3 DNA is TGTGCCAGCGGTGATGCATCCAGATATGAACAGTAC. It yields the protein CASGDASRYEQY. The full CDR3 sequence reads CASGDASRYEQYF.

As to this clone: The listed genes are named as in mouse. With the read ending 1 residue before the CDR3 end, the germline J gene is used to fill in that end. J is TRBJ2-2 and V is TRBV13-1, with TRBD1 identical over 7 bases. With 1 base clipped from V and 4 bases from J, the junction kept 4 bases outside the gene matches. Per germline, CDR1 NSHNY and CDR2 SYGAGN. This CDR3 contains 15 residues. The sequenced part of the CDR3 DNA is TGTGCCAGCAGTGATCAGGGGGAGGGCACCGGGCAGCTCTAC. As protein: CASSDQGEGTGQLY. The full-length CDR3 reads as CASSDQGEGTGQLYF.

Points on this clone: Each gene name is a mouse one. CDR3 sequence: CTCSGQDNYAEQFF. The DNA read from the CDR3 is TGCACCTGCAGTGGACAGGATAACTATGCTGAGCAGTTC. The chain joins TRBV1 to TRBJ2-1, with TRBD1 as a possible D gene (6 bases). Read coverage stops 1 residue before the CDR3 terminus; the germline J gene supplies the remainder. This CDR3 is built from 14 residues. The ends were cut back, 4 bases at V and 0 bases at J, with 7 bases in the middle. CDR1 is NSQYPW and CDR2 is LRSPGD in the germline V gene (reference sequence).

Comment on this clone: The gene names given are mouse names. The CDR3 loop is CASSPGQGVFF. The CDR3 bases that were read are TGTGCCAGCAGTCCGGGACAGGGAGTCTTC. The chain is built from TRBV13-3 and TRBJ1-1, with 9 nucleotides matching TRBD1. Read data end 1 residue before the CDR3 end; the end is taken from the germline J gene. J gave up 10 bases and V 4 bases, and 2 bases lay outside the gene matches. The CDR3 sequence is 11 residues long. CDR1 NNHDY and CDR2 SYVADS come from the germline V gene.

In the case of this clone: Mouse gene names apply. CDR3 region: CASSGRVSGNTLYF. Partial CDR3 DNA: TGTGCCAGCAGTGGCAGGGTTTCTGGAAATACGCTCTAT. The chain uses TRBV13-3 and TRBJ1-3, with D possibly matching TRBD1 (5 bases). The read finishes 1 residue shy of the CDR3 end, and the germline J gene is used to complete it. Per germline, CDR1 NNHDY and CDR2 SYVADS. Trimming took 3 bases from V and 0 from J, leaving 7 bases between them. This CDR3 contains 14 residues.

To note about this clone: Gene labels here are mouse ones. The sequenced fragment ends 1 residue before the CDR3 boundary, so the rest is inferred from the germline J gene. The gene calls are TRBV5 and TRBJ2-5, with 10 positions matching TRBD2. The CDR3 is 15 amino acids. Germline CDR1 reads LGHNA; CDR2 reads YNLKQL (reference sequence). V trimming: 4 bases; J trimming: 2 bases; junction bases outside the gene matches: 3. The part of the CDR3 DNA that was read is TGTGCCAGCAGCCCCCGGGACTGGGGCCAAGACACCCAGTAC. Encoded protein: CASSPRDWGQDTQY. The entire CDR3 reads CASSPRDWGQDTQYF.

In its sample, this clone was seen a few times. Each gene name is a mouse one. CDR3: CGARGGYEQYF. The covered CDR3 bases are TGTGGTGCTAGGGGGGGATATGAACAGTAC. The genes are TRBV20 and TRBJ2-7; D unclear. The CDR3 end is not reached by the read, which stops 1 residue before it; the germline J gene fills it in. The germline gives CDR1 GFQATS, CDR2 STVNSAI. The CDR3 contains 11 residues. Trimming removed 1 base from V and 4 bases from J, with 5 bases in between.

With respect to this clone: Gene labels here are mouse ones. The DNA ends 1 residue before the CDR3 does, and the rest of the CDR3 is filled in from the germline J gene. The chain recombines TRBV13-2 with TRBJ2-4; TRBD1 matches at 8 bases. Germline trimming cut 2 bases from V and 3 bases from J; bases unmatched to any gene: 5. Germline V gives CDR1 NNHNN, CDR2 SYGAGS (reference sequence). The CDR3 consists of 15 residues. The CDR3 DNA, read in part, is TGTGCCAGCGGTGAACGGACAGGGTGGCAAAACACCTTGTAC. It yields the protein CASGERTGWQNTLY. The entire CDR3 is CASGERTGWQNTLYF.

The table lists this clone with a few counts. The gene names here belong to mouse. The read terminates 1 residue ahead of where the CDR3 ends, so the germline J gene completes it. The chain has TRBV19 and TRBJ2-7; D gene uncertain. This CDR3 region has 12 residues. Trimming took off 2 bases at V and 4 bases at J, with 7 bases between the two ends. In germline, CDR1 is FNHDT, CDR2 SITEND (reference sequence). The CDR3 spells CASSISQYEQYF. The CDR3 bases that were read are TGTGCCAGCAGTATCTCACAGTATGAACAGTAC.

A remark on this clone: The germline and genes are mouse ones. From the germline J gene comes the end of the CDR3, since the read stops 1 residue before it. This rearrangement joins TRBV2 to TRBJ1-2; TRBD1 aligns across 9 bases. The V gene end was trimmed by 3 bases and the J gene end by 2 bases; junction bases not matched to a gene: 1. The CDR3 contains 14 residues. Germline CDR1 reads LGHNA; CDR2 reads YSYQKL. Partial CDR3 DNA: TGTGCCAGCAGCCAGGGGACAGGGAACTCCGACTACACC. This encodes CASSQGTGNSDYT. The whole CDR3 protein is CASSQGTGNSDYTF. Based on the CDR3 plus reference TRBV2 and TRBJ1-2, the full variable domain is DPKIIQKPKYLVAVTGSEKILICEQYLGHNAMYWYRQSAKKPLEFMFSYSYQKLMDNQTASSRFQPQSSKKNHLDLQITALKPDDSATYFCASSQGTGNSDYTFGSGTRLLVI.

Comments on this clone: Genes here carry mouse names. With the read ending 1 residue before the CDR3 end, the germline J gene is used to fill in that end. The chain joins TRBV13-1 to TRBJ2-7, with 8 bases fitting TRBD1. Germline lookup yields CDR1 NSHNY and CDR2 SYGAGN. The CDR3 contains 13 residues. The trim removed 7 bases at V and 4 bases at J, leaving 7 bases unmatched. This CDR3 is CASGRDRKYEQYF. CDR3 DNA, as far as it was read: TGTGCCAGCGGCCGGGACAGGAAGTATGAACAGTAC.

This clone was seen a handful of times. Gene and germline names: mouse. This CDR3 is CASSYDWGEEQYF. The DNA read from the CDR3 is TGTGCCAGCAGTTATGACTGGGGGGAAGAACAGTAC. The chain joins TRBV24 to TRBJ2-7; 10 positions match TRBD2. The CDR3 is cut off 1 residue early in the read; its end comes from the germline J gene. The ends lost 5 bases at V and 7 bases at J; junction bases unmatched: 5. The CDR3 spans 13 residues. CDR1 is KGHTA and CDR2 is FRNEEI in the germline V gene.

Of note for this clone: Gene names denote mouse genes. The read ends 1 residue shy of where the CDR3 ends; the end is completed using the germline J gene. The chain links TRBV2 to TRBJ2-2; the match to TRBD2 covers 9 bases. Germline assignment: CDR1 LGHNA and CDR2 YSYQKL. The CDR3 runs to 14 residues. With V trimmed by 4 bases and J by 3 bases, 0 bases remained unmatched. The CDR3 bases that were read are TGTGCCAGCAGCCGGGACTGGGACACCGGGCAGCTCTAC. Translation gives CASSRDWDTGQLY. The entire CDR3 reads CASSRDWDTGQLYF.

For this clone: Genes and germline are mouse. The read finishes 1 residue shy of the CDR3 end, and the germline J gene is used to complete it. This sequence joins TRBV13-2 and TRBJ1-1; possible D gene TRBD1, 5 bases. The germline gives CDR1 NNHNN, CDR2 SYGAGS (reference sequence). The germline V and J ends were trimmed by 3 bases and 0 bases, with 6 bases remaining between them. CDR3 length: 13 residues. The DNA read from the CDR3 is TGTGCCAGCGGTGGGGGACAGAACACAGAAGTCTTC. Translation: CASGGGQNTEVF. The full-length CDR3 reads as CASGGGQNTEVFF.

Points on this clone: The listed genes are named as in mouse. With the read ending 1 residue before the CDR3 end, the germline J gene is used to fill in that end. The chain links TRBV2 to TRBJ1-2; the D is unclear. The CDR3 contains 12 residues. Germline V gives CDR1 LGHNA, CDR2 YSYQKL. Trimming cost V 3 bases and J 1 base, with 3 bases left between them. Incomplete CDR3 DNA: TGTGCCAGCAGCCACAGAAACTCCGACTACACC. The encoded protein is CASSHRNSDYT. The entire CDR3 protein reads CASSHRNSDYTF.

This clone has only a few counts. All gene names here are mouse names. CDR3 region: CASSLRSNQDTQYF. CDR3 DNA (partial): TGTGCCAGCAGCCTCAGGAGTAACCAAGACACCCAGTAC. The gene calls are TRBV5 and TRBJ2-5; D call uncertain. The read ends 1 residue early relative to the CDR3; the germline J gene fills the gap. The V gene's germline CDR1 is LGHNA and CDR2 YNLKQL (reference sequence). V was clipped by 4 bases and J by 0 bases, with 8 bases between them. The CDR3 sequence is 14 residues long.

Turning to this clone: All gene names here are mouse names. The DNA ends 1 residue before the CDR3 does, and the rest of the CDR3 is filled in from the germline J gene. The chain couples TRBV1 to TRBJ2-3, with TRBD1 as a possible D gene (5 bases). This CDR3 has 16 residues. The germline V and J ends were trimmed by 0 bases and 1 base, with 11 bases remaining between them. The germline V gene has CDR1 NSQYPW and CDR2 LRSPGD (reference sequence). Incomplete CDR3 DNA: TGCACCTGCAGTGCAGATCTCCAGGGTGGTGCAGAAACGCTGTAT. Translation: CTCSADLQGGAETLY. The whole CDR3 reads CTCSADLQGGAETLYF.

This clone has just one count. Any gene name here is a mouse gene name. The read stops 1 residue short of the end of the CDR3; the missing end is completed from the germline J gene. The chain couples TRBV19 to TRBJ2-2; no clear D. V gave up 3 bases and J gave up 2 bases, with 2 bases separating them. CDR1 is FNHDT, CDR2 SITEND, per germline (reference sequence). The CDR3 sequence is 12 residues long. The CDR3 here is CASSTNTGQLYF. The covered CDR3 bases are TGTGCCAGCAGTACCAACACCGGGCAGCTCTAC.

Notes on this clone: All gene names here are mouse names. The read comes to an end 1 residue before the CDR3 does, leaving the germline J gene to fill in the end. The chain combines TRBV13-1 with TRBJ2-2, with D hard to call. This CDR3 is built from 14 residues. V dropped 3 bases and J dropped 1 base, with 7 bases sitting between them. CDR1 is NSHNY and CDR2 is SYGAGN in the germline V gene. CDR3 DNA (partial): TGTGCCAGCAGTGGGAATCAAAACACCGGGCAGCTCTAC. It encodes CASSGNQNTGQLY. The entire CDR3 is CASSGNQNTGQLYF.

As for this clone: Mouse germline and gene names are used. The CDR3 is cut off 1 residue early in the read; its end comes from the germline J gene. The rearrangement uses TRBV16 and TRBJ2-5; 10 nucleotides match TRBD1. The germline V gene encodes CDR1 SGHSA and CDR2 FRNQAP. V shed 2 bases, J shed 6 bases, and the junction held 5 bases outside the gene matches. The CDR3 sequence is 15 residues long. The CDR3 protein is CASSLLGQGSDTQYF. The CDR3 bases that were read are TGTGCAAGCAGCTTATTGGGACAGGGGAGCGACACCCAGTAC.

A remark on this clone: Mouse gene names apply. The read ends 1 residue early relative to the CDR3; the germline J gene fills the gap. V is TRBV1 and J is TRBJ1-6; D uncertain. TRBJ1-6 is identified as an open reading frame with a role that is uncertain. Looked up from germline, CDR1 is NSQYPW and CDR2 is LRSPGD (reference sequence). This CDR3 contains 18 residues. Trimming took 0 bases from V and 2 from J, leaving 14 bases between them. The CDR3 region is CTCSADGPAKPYNSPLYF. CDR3 DNA (partial): TGCACCTGCAGTGCAGATGGGCCAGCAAAACCCTATAATTCGCCCCTCTAC.

In regard to this clone: Here the gene names and germline are mouse. The read ends 1 residue before the CDR3 terminus; that terminus is restored from the germline J gene. J is TRBJ2-3 and V is TRBV13-2; 10 bases fit TRBD1. The CDR3 loop spans 15 amino acids. The V segment lost 2 bases and the J segment 5 bases; nucleotides outside the gene matches: 5. Germline V lookup: CDR1 NNHNN, CDR2 SYGAGS (reference sequence). The covered CDR3 bases are TGTGCCAGCGGTGAGACAGGGGGCGGTGGAGAAACGCTGTAT. Its protein is CASGETGGGGETLY. In full, the CDR3 reads CASGETGGGGETLYF.

Regarding this clone: Mouse germline and gene names are used. The read terminates 1 residue before the CDR3 end, so the remaining end is supplied by the germline J gene. The gene calls are TRBV13-1 and TRBJ1-3, with TRBD1 identical over 9 bases. The CDR3 has 15 amino acids. V dropped 3 bases and J dropped 3; count of bases not matched to a gene: 4. Germline V lookup: CDR1 NSHNY, CDR2 SYGAGN. The CDR3 DNA, read in part, is TGTGCCAGCAGTGGGCCGGGACAGGGTGGAAATACGCTCTAT. It yields the protein CASSGPGQGGNTLY. The full CDR3 sequence reads CASSGPGQGGNTLYF.

As regards this clone: The gene names given are mouse names. Read coverage stops 1 residue before the CDR3 terminus; the germline J gene supplies the remainder. The chain joins TRBV13-2 to TRBJ1-6; 11 bases align to TRBD1. TRBJ1-6 is identified as an open reading frame with a role that is uncertain. Germline lookup yields CDR1 NNHNN and CDR2 SYGAGS (reference sequence). With V trimmed by 0 bases and J by 3 bases, 2 bases remained unmatched. This CDR3 contains 17 residues. CDR3 DNA, as far as it was read: TGTGCCAGCGGTGATGCAGGGACAGGGGGCTATAATTCGCCCCTCTAC. It yields the protein CASGDAGTGGYNSPLY. The complete CDR3 reads CASGDAGTGGYNSPLYF.